A single sample is the source of the 29 T cell receptor beta chains below, sequenced in a study of T cells in Graves' hyperthyroidism and ophthalmopathy (dated by TCRdb to 2018 to 2020). Libraries were built with multiplex PCR. Sequencing took place on an Illumina HiSeq 2000. TCR beta CDR3 regions were amplified from RNA transcripts. The TCR CDR3 was subjected to a first round of RT-PCR using the HTBI primer set and the Qiagen OneStep RT-PCR kit. Using fastp trimming at Q25 and MiXCR clonotype assembly, TCRdb reanalyzed the public sequencing data and kept in-frame beta chains. When rows share a CDR3 protein, they turn into one entry using the most common DNA and genes. Present in this sample are under 350,000 distinct CDR3 sequences, 21% of which were seen just once. Jointly, the top ten make up under 55% of the sample. The source material was blood. The receptors originated from a woman aged 50 to 60 with Graves' hyperthyroidism.

V is TRBV2 and J is TRBJ1-6, with a weak D call TRBD1 (5 bases). Trimming left V 4 bases short and J 3 bases short, with 10 bases between. Germline V lookup: CDR1 SNHLY, CDR2 FYNNEI. The length of the CDR3 is 15 residues. CDR3: CASSARADYNSPLHF. The CDR3, as DNA: TGTGCCAGCAGTGCCAGGGCAGACTATAATTCACCCCTCCACTTT.

This clonotype occurred many times. The chain links TRBV6-1 to TRBJ1-6, with 8 bases that match TRBD1. The germline V gene has CDR1 MNHNS and CDR2 SASEGT. The CDR3 sequence is 14 residues long. J lost 9 bases, V lost 6 bases, and 7 bases had no gene match. The CDR3: CASRRTGRGSPLHF. In DNA form, the CDR3 reads TGTGCCAGCAGGCGGACAGGGCGAGGTTCACCCCTCCACTTT.

This clonotype was recorded many times. The CDR3 DNA sequence: TGTGCCAGCCGGACAGGGAACACAGATACGCAGTATTTT. Its protein product is CASRTGNTDTQYF. The chain couples TRBV6-1 to TRBJ2-3; 8 nucleotides match TRBD1. V dropped 8 bases and J dropped 2; count of bases not matched to a gene: 3. This CDR3 spans 13 amino acids. Looked up from germline, CDR1 is MNHNS and CDR2 is SASEGT.

Notes on this clonotype: A much larger clone is a single base away; this may be a read error. This chain links TRBV28 with TRBJ1-6; D is ambiguous. Looked up from germline, CDR1 is MDHEN and CDR2 is SYDVKM. The CDR3 has 16 residues. In nucleotides, the CDR3 is TGTGGCAGCAGTCCCTCGCGGAGCTCCTATAATTCACCCCTCCACTTT. Its protein is CGSSPSRSSYNSPLHF.

This clonotype came up many times. V gene TRBV20-1 combines with J gene TRBJ2-7; D unresolved. Germline assignment: CDR1 DFQATT and CDR2 SNEGSKA (reference sequence). Trimming stripped 2 bases from V and 3 bases from J, with 5 bases between. This CDR3 contains 11 residues. This chain's CDR3 is CSARQIYEQYF. DNA for the CDR3: TGCAGTGCTAGACAGATCTACGAGCAGTACTTC.

This clonotype has a count of ten or more. The rearrangement uses TRBV27 and TRBJ1-2, with a possible D match to TRBD1 (5 bases). Trimming removed 4 bases from V and 7 bases from J, with 19 bases in between. Germline V lookup: CDR1 MNHEY, CDR2 SMNVEV (reference sequence). The CDR3 contains 15 residues. CDR3 region: CASSSVQGSWGGYTF. As DNA, the CDR3 is TGTGCCAGCAGTTCGGTTCAGGGTAGCTGGGGTGGCTACACCTTC.

At least ten counts were recorded for this clonotype. The chain joins TRBV2 to TRBJ2-3; 11 nucleotides agree with TRBD2. The CDR3 is made up of 15 amino acids. V lost 4 bases, J lost 3 bases, and 3 bases stayed unmatched. Germline V gene lookup returns CDR1 SNHLY and CDR2 FYNNEI. Here the CDR3 DNA reads TGTGCCAGCAGTGTTACTAGCGGGAGTACAGATACGCAGTATTTT. This codes for CASSVTSGSTDTQYF.

The gene calls are TRBV5-1 and TRBJ1-6; 8 nucleotides line up with TRBD1. After removal of 3 bases from V and 7 bases from J, the junction contained 6 bases not matched to a gene. Germline V lookup: CDR1 SGHRS, CDR2 YFSETQ. The CDR3 totals 15 residues. The CDR3 here is CASSSSGGANSPLHF. In DNA, the CDR3 is TGCGCCAGCAGCTCGTCAGGGGGCGCGAATTCACCCCTCCACTTT.

The table lists this clonotype with many counts. The chain uses TRBV6-1 and TRBJ2-6; possibly TRBD1 for D (6 bases). Germline CDR1 reads MNHNS; CDR2 reads SASEGT. V was cut by 4 bases and J by 1 base, with 20 bases left in between. The CDR3 is 19 amino acids. CDR3 DNA sequence: TGTGCCAGCAGTGTAAGAAGAGGCAGGGGAGAATCTGGGGCCAACGTCCTGACTTTC. This translates into CASSVRRGRGESGANVLTF.

The V and J genes are TRBV30 and TRBJ1-2, with D hard to call. Germline V lookup: CDR1 GTSNPN, CDR2 SVGIG (reference sequence). The CDR3 extends over 13 amino acids. V shed 3 bases and J shed 4 bases, with 12 bases lying between them. CDR3 protein: CAWSSGGVYGYTF. The CDR3 bases are TGTGCCTGGAGCTCGGGAGGCGTCTATGGCTACACCTTC.

This clonotype was detected only a few times. The CDR3 sequence is CSARGGGETNEQFF. The CDR3 bases are TGCAGTGCTAGAGGGGGGGGAGAAACCAATGAGCAGTTCTTC. The chain employs TRBV20-1 and TRBJ2-1, with TRBD2 identical over 7 bases. This CDR3 spans 14 amino acids. V shed 1 base, J shed 6 bases, and the junction held 6 bases outside the gene matches. Germline CDR1 DFQATT, CDR2 SNEGSKA (reference sequence).

This clonotype has a handful of counts. The chain links TRBV12-3 or TRBV12-4 to TRBJ2-4; D is ambiguous. The CDR3 contains 15 residues. Trimming took 3 bases from V and 8 from J, leaving 17 bases between them. CDR3 bases: TGTGCCAGCAGTTTGGAAAGCGAAATTAGCTACATTCAGTACTTC. Protein sequence: CASSLESEISYIQYF.

This rearrangement joins TRBV28 to TRBJ2-1, with D perhaps being TRBD1 or TRBD2 (5 bases each). The V gene lost 10 bases and the J gene lost 12 bases, with 16 bases spanning the gap. This CDR3 comprises 11 residues. Per the germline V gene, CDR1 is MDHEN and CDR2 is SYDVKM. CDR3: CATYFVGVQFF. As DNA, the CDR3 is TGTGCCACTTACTTTGTGGGGGTGCAGTTCTTC. The whole variable domain, filled in from reference TRBV28 and TRBJ2-1, reads DVKVTQSSRYLVKRTGEKVFLECVQDMDHENMFWYRQDPGLGLRLIYFSYDVKMKEKGDIPEGYSVSREKKERFSLILESASTNQTSMYLCATYFVGVQFFGPGTRLTVL.

This clonotype was recorded a few times. CDR3 loop: CASSGRGRSNSPLHF. DNA for the CDR3: TGTGCCAGCAGCGGCAGGGGCAGGAGTAATTCACCCCTCCACTTT. V is TRBV6-4 and J is TRBJ1-6; maybe TRBD1 (6 bases). Between the trimmed V and J ends, which lost 6 bases and 6 bases, there was a span of 15 bases. Looked up from germline, CDR1 is MRHNA and CDR2 is SNTAGT. The CDR3 spans 15 residues.

As regards this clonotype: A much larger clone differs by one base, so this may be a read error. The J gene is TRBJ2-7, the V gene TRBV7-6; D is ambiguous. There are 14 residues in the CDR3. Germline loops: CDR1 SGHVS, CDR2 FNYEAQ. The CDR3 here is CASSLEALSYEQCF. As DNA, the CDR3 is TGTGCCAGCAGCTTAGAGGCTTTATCCTACGAGCAGTGCTTC. The full variable domain, completed using reference TRBV7-6 and TRBJ2-7, is GAGVSQSPRYKVTKRGQDVALRCDPISGHVSLYWYRQALGQGPEFLTYFNYEAQQDKSGLPNDRFSAERPEGSISTLTIQRTEQRDSAMYRCASSLEALSYEQCFGPGTRLTVT.

This clonotype was detected only a few times. The CDR3 coding sequence is TGTGCCAGCAGCCAAGGGGACAGGGGGTACGAGCAGTACTTC. It specifies CASSQGDRGYEQYF. V usage is TRBV4-2 and J usage is TRBJ2-7, with 11 nucleotides matching TRBD1. CDR3 length equals 14 residues. The trim removed 1 base at V and 4 bases at J, leaving 0 bases unmatched. The germline CDR1 and CDR2 sequences are LGHNA and YNFKEQ.

Many counts were recorded for this clonotype. This rearrangement joins TRBV7-6 to TRBJ2-2, with D tentatively TRBD1 (5 bases). V was trimmed by 0 bases and J by 4 bases, leaving 12 bases between them. CDR1 SGHVS and CDR2 FNYEAQ come from the germline V gene. The CDR3 has 16 amino acids. CDR3 amino acids: CASSLAPGRATGELFF. CDR3 nucleotide sequence: TGTGCCAGCAGCTTAGCGCCTGGCAGGGCCACCGGGGAGCTGTTTTTT.

The J gene is TRBJ2-3, the V gene TRBV12-3 or TRBV12-4; 12 bases are a match to TRBD2. Trimming removed 5 bases from V and 2 bases from J; junction bases left unmatched: 5. The CDR3 extends over 16 amino acids. In DNA, the CDR3 is TGTGCCAGCAGTCCCCGACTAGCGGGAGACACAGATACGCAGTATTTT. Its protein is CASSPRLAGDTDTQYF.

The gene calls are TRBV4-2 and TRBJ2-3; D unresolved. Germline V CDR1 and CDR2: LGHNA, YNFKEQ. The CDR3 spans 13 residues. Trimming shortened V by 3 bases and J by 6 bases, and 10 bases separated the two germline ends. The CDR3 loop is CASSHSSRDTQYF. The CDR3 nucleotides read TGTGCCAGCAGCCATAGCAGCCGGGATACGCAGTATTTT.

This clonotype was observed many times. V usage is TRBV30 and J usage is TRBJ2-5; maybe TRBD1 (5 bases). The germline V gene encodes CDR1 GTSNPN and CDR2 SVGIG (reference sequence). This CDR3 is built from 15 residues. V lost 4 bases to trimming and J lost 0 bases, with 15 bases between them. This CDR3 is CAWMERGWYQETQYF. As DNA, the CDR3 is TGTGCCTGGATGGAAAGGGGTTGGTACCAAGAGACCCAGTACTTC. Full variable domain (rest looked up from reference TRBV30 and TRBJ2-5): SQTIHQWPATLVQPVGSPLSLECTVEGTSNPNLYWYRQAAGRGLQLLFYSVGIGQISSEVPQNLSASRPQDRQFILSSKKLLLSDSGFYLCAWMERGWYQETQYFGPGTRLLVL.

The chain couples TRBV3-1 to TRBJ2-7, with 11 bases matching TRBD2. J was trimmed by 7 bases and V by 3 bases; bases with no gene match: 8. The length of the CDR3 is 15 residues. The germline V gene encodes CDR1 LGHDT and CDR2 YNNKEL (reference sequence). Here the CDR3 reads CASSQFIAGGLEQYF. DNA for the CDR3: TGTGCCAGCAGCCAGTTTATAGCGGGAGGGCTGGAGCAGTACTTC.

Only a few counts were recorded for this clonotype. V gene TRBV6-5 combines with J gene TRBJ1-2, with TRBD1 identical over 7 bases. This CDR3 is built from 15 residues. Unmatched junction bases numbered 8, after V lost 0 bases and J lost 7 bases. Germline V gives CDR1 MNHEY, CDR2 SVGAGI. The CDR3 sequence is CASSYSTGTVGGYTF. The CDR3 DNA sequence: TGTGCCAGCAGTTACTCTACCGGGACAGTGGGTGGCTACACCTTC.

This clonotype was seen a handful of times. The gene calls are TRBV20-1 and TRBJ2-7; 10 bases fit TRBD1. The CDR3 totals 13 residues. Germline loops: CDR1 DFQATT, CDR2 SNEGSKA (reference sequence). The ends lost 5 bases at V and 7 bases at J; junction bases unmatched: 8. In DNA form, the CDR3 reads TGCAGTGCTGGTCGACAGGGGGCAAGGGAGCAGTACTTC. Its protein is CSAGRQGAREQYF.

This clonotype has a handful of counts. The chain carries TRBV11-2 and TRBJ2-1; D is tentatively TRBD1 or TRBD2 (7 bases each). CDR1 is SGHAT, CDR2 FQNNGV, per germline. V gave up 2 bases and J gave up 9 bases, with 14 bases separating them. The length of the CDR3 is 14 residues. The CDR3 reads CASSLYSGGGEQFF. For the CDR3, the DNA is TGTGCCAGCAGCTTATACTCAGGGGGGGGTGAGCAGTTCTTC.

CDR3 DNA: TGTGCCAGCACCCGACCCCCCCCTCCAGATACGCAGTATTTT. Its translation is CASTRPPPPDTQYF. The chain links TRBV27 to TRBJ2-3; no clear D gene. The germline V gene has CDR1 MNHEY and CDR2 SMNVEV (reference sequence). Trimming pared 7 bases from V and 4 bases from J, leaving 15 bases between. The length of the CDR3 is 14 residues.

The chain links TRBV20-1 to TRBJ2-5, with TRBD2 matching over 9 bases. V was clipped by 6 bases and J by 2 bases; unmatched bases: 7. CDR3 length: 14 amino acids. Germline CDR1 and CDR2: DFQATT and SNEGSKA (reference sequence). CDR3 DNA: TGCAGTGCCGTAGCGGGAGAGGTACAAGAGACCCAGTACTTC. Protein product: CSAVAGEVQETQYF.

The rearrangement joins TRBV28 to TRBJ1-2, with a possible D match to TRBD1 (6 bases). The CDR3 has 13 amino acids. The germline V and J ends were trimmed by 5 bases and 4 bases, with 11 bases remaining between them. Germline V CDR1 and CDR2: MDHEN, SYDVKM. DNA for the CDR3: TGTGCCAGCAGTCCCCCAGGGGCCTATGGCTACACCTTC. Translating it yields CASSPPGAYGYTF.

The chain recombines TRBV9 with TRBJ1-6, with TRBD1 matching 7 bases. The CDR3 sequence is 16 residues long. The germline V gene encodes CDR1 SGDLS and CDR2 YYNGEE. V gave up 4 bases and J gave up 4 bases; unmatched junction bases: 8. The CDR3 protein is CASSTRTGLYNSPLHF. CDR3 DNA: TGTGCCAGCAGCACCCGGACAGGTTTATATAATTCACCCCTCCACTTT.

This clonotype has a count of ten or more. The chain couples TRBV18 to TRBJ1-1; tentative D call: TRBD1 (6 bases). Germline V gene sequence: CDR1 KGHSH, CDR2 LQKENI. V was cut by 2 bases and J by 7 bases, with 11 bases left in between. CDR3 length equals 13 residues. Here the CDR3 reads CASSPRGGGEAFF. The CDR3 DNA follows: TGTGCCAGCTCACCAAGGGGGGGTGGTGAAGCTTTCTTT.